The next 31 T cell receptor beta chains were all read from a single sample in a study of T cell clones after liver transplantation (dated by TCRdb to between 2018 and 2021). Library generation was performed with the immunoSEQ multiplex PCR assay. What TCRdb holds here is the immuneACCESS table cut down to in-frame rearrangements. Part of the clones is not present; checked against another copy, under half of the missing clones reflect an unresolved V gene, and the others are unexplained. The sample table records about 80,000 clones; 70% to 85% of these occur just once. Around 0.45% of the sample goes to the ten largest clones. The starting material was CD4+ T cells from blood, obtained almost 47 months after liver transplant. The receptors come from a human patient who received a liver transplant. Some T cells may derive from the graft donor when a transplant has been performed.

The genes are TRBV7-7 and TRBJ1-1; the D is unclear. Germline lookup yields CDR1 SSHAT and CDR2 FNYEAQ (reference sequence). The V end lost 5 bases, the J end lost 1 base, and 8 bases lay between the germline ends. This CDR3 contains 13 residues. Here the CDR3 DNA reads TGTGCCAGCAGCCAGCGGACGAACACTGAAGCTTTCTTT. It specifies CASSQRTNTEAFF.

This chain connects TRBV25-1 to TRBJ2-2, with 8 bases fitting TRBD1. Trimming at V came to 7 bases and at J to 0 bases, leaving 1 base not matched to a gene. This CDR3 has 14 amino acids. Germline CDR1 and CDR2: MGHDK and SYGVNS. CDR3 DNA sequence: TGTGCCAGCACGGGACAGGCGAACACCGGGGAGCTGTTTTTT. Translated, it gives CASTGQANTGELFF.

The rearrangement joins TRBV5-1 to TRBJ2-3; the match to TRBD2 covers 7 bases. The CDR3 loop spans 16 amino acids. V shed 5 bases and J 4 bases; nucleotides not matched to a gene: 13. CDR1 and CDR2 (germline): SGHRS, YFSETQ. The CDR3 nucleotides are TGCGCCAGCAGTTCCTCGGTCGGCGGGAGCGCAGATACGCAGTATTTT. Translated: CASSSSVGGSADTQYF.

This chain links TRBV9 with TRBJ2-5; 13 nucleotides match TRBD2. Trimming removed 3 bases from V and 5 bases from J; junction bases left unmatched: 10. CDR1 and CDR2 from the germline V gene are SGDLS and YYNGEE. The CDR3 consists of 17 residues. Here the CDR3 reads CASSAMRTSGSSETQYF. CDR3 in DNA: TGTGCCAGCAGCGCCATGCGGACTAGCGGGAGTAGCGAGACCCAGTACTTC.

This CDR3 is CASSIDLSPPPGGYTF. The CDR3 coding sequence is TGTGCCAGTAGTATAGATCTGAGCCCACCGCCGGGTGGCTACACCTTC. This chain links TRBV19 with TRBJ1-2; no clear D gene. Trimming pared 0 bases from V and 7 bases from J, leaving 18 bases between. The germline CDR1 and CDR2 sequences are LNHDA and SQIVND (reference sequence). CDR3 length: 16 residues.

The J gene is TRBJ2-7, the V gene TRBV10-3, with a weak D call TRBD2 (5 bases). Per germline, CDR1 ENHRY and CDR2 SYGVKD. The V end was cut by 0 bases, the J end by 2 bases, with 14 bases between. The CDR3 length is 16 residues. For the CDR3, the DNA is TGTGCCATCAGTGAGTCGGGGAGCCAAGGGACCTACGAGCAGTACTTC. It specifies CAISESGSQGTYEQYF.

This chain links TRBV11-2 with TRBJ2-1, with unresolved D. Trimming left V 4 bases short and J 4 bases short, with 14 bases between. The CDR3 length is 15 residues. Germline V lookup: CDR1 SGHAT, CDR2 FQNNGV. CDR3 loop: CASSSRQIQYNEQFF. For the CDR3, the DNA is TGTGCCAGCAGCTCCCGGCAGATTCAATACAATGAGCAGTTCTTC.

The chain recombines TRBV7-8 with TRBJ2-5; TRBD2 matches at 14 bases. This CDR3 comprises 16 residues. The J segment lost 1 base and the V segment lost 5 bases, leaving 3 bases of the junction unmatched. Germline lookup yields CDR1 SGHVS and CDR2 FQNEAQ. This CDR3 reads CASSEGLAGGQETQYF. The CDR3 region has the DNA TGTGCCAGCAGCGAAGGACTAGCGGGAGGCCAAGAGACCCAGTACTTC.

The J gene is TRBJ2-1, the V gene TRBV7-3; 9 nucleotides align to TRBD2. Trimming at V came to 3 bases and at J to 6 bases, leaving 0 bases not matched to a gene. The CDR3 runs to 13 residues. Per the germline V gene, CDR1 is SGHTA and CDR2 is FQGTGA. The CDR3 DNA is TGTGCCAGCAGCTTTAGCGGGAGCAATGAGCAGTTCTTC. Amino acid sequence: CASSFSGSNEQFF. Variable domain in full (rest from reference TRBV7-3 and TRBJ2-1): GAGVSQTPSNKVTEKGKYVELRCDPISGHTALYWYRQSLGQGPEFLIYFQGTGAADDSGLPNDRFFAVRPEGSVSTLKIQRTERGDSAVYLCASSFSGSNEQFFGPGTRLTVL.

This chain uses TRBV7-2 with TRBJ2-1; no clear D gene. V was cut by 2 bases and J by 7 bases, with 3 bases left in between. Per the germline V gene, CDR1 is SGHTA and CDR2 is FQGNSA. This CDR3 is 11 amino acids long. CDR3 in DNA: TGTGCCAGCAGCTTAATAAATGAGCAGTTCTTC. This gives the protein CASSLINEQFF.

The chain combines TRBV5-1 with TRBJ2-7, with 7 positions matching TRBD2. V was pared by 0 bases and J by 7 bases, with 10 bases of the junction left unmatched. Germline CDR1 is SGHRS and CDR2 is YFSETQ. The CDR3 loop spans 15 amino acids. CDR3 residues: CASSLGLRAGREQYF. CDR3 sequence (DNA): TGCGCCAGCAGCTTGGGGTTGAGAGCGGGACGTGAGCAGTACTTC.

The chain has TRBV28 and TRBJ2-5, with 11 nucleotides matching TRBD1. After removal of 6 bases from V and 1 base from J, the junction contained 7 bases not matched to a gene. CDR3 size: 16 residues. From germline, CDR1 is MDHEN and CDR2 SYDVKM. The CDR3 here is CASSSLGTGGQETQYF. In DNA form, the CDR3 reads TGTGCCAGCAGCTCCCTAGGGACAGGGGGCCAAGAGACCCAGTACTTC.

The rearrangement links TRBV21-1 to TRBJ2-1; whether TRBD2, the table's D call, matches the DNA was not checked. TRBV21-1 is tagged as a pseudogene. The CDR3 has 17 amino acids. The CDR3 spells CASSKEFGGEGPHEQFF. CDR3 coding DNA: TGTGCCAGCAGCAAAGAGTTTGGTGGGGAGGGCCCCCATGAGCAGTTCTTC.

The chain recombines TRBV2 with TRBJ2-1; TRBD2 aligns across 8 bases. The CDR3 is 15 amino acids. J lost 2 bases, V lost 6 bases, and 6 bases had no gene match. Germline loops: CDR1 SNHLY, CDR2 FYNNEI. Written as DNA, the CDR3 is TGTGCCAGCAGGTCAACTAGCGGTGCCTACAATGAGCAGTTCTTC. Its translation is CASRSTSGAYNEQFF.

The chain links TRBV19 to TRBJ1-1; D unresolved. Trimming stripped 4 bases from V and 3 bases from J, with 9 bases between. Germline CDR1 and CDR2: LNHDA and SQIVND (reference sequence). This CDR3 contains 13 residues. CDR3 amino acids: CASSTRRDTEAFF. CDR3 sequence (DNA): TGTGCCAGTAGTACCCGACGAGACACTGAAGCTTTCTTT. Based on the CDR3 plus reference TRBV19 and TRBJ1-1, the full variable domain is DGGITQSPKYLFRKEGQNVTLSCEQNLNHDAMYWYRQDPGQGLRLIYYSQIVNDFQKGDIAEGYSVSREKKESFPLTVTSAQKNPTAFYLCASSTRRDTEAFFGQGTRLTVV.

The V call is TRBV5-4, the J call TRBJ2-7; 7 bases align to TRBD1. Germline V gene sequence: CDR1 SGHNT, CDR2 YYREEE (reference sequence). Trimming at V came to 4 bases and at J to 2 bases, leaving 12 bases not matched to a gene. The CDR3 consists of 16 residues. The CDR3 DNA is TGTGCCAGCAGCCGCAAACGACGGACAGGAACCTACGAGCAGTACTTC. This gives the protein CASSRKRRTGTYEQYF.

V gene TRBV18 combines with J gene TRBJ1-4; D is possibly TRBD1 (6 bases). The germline gives CDR1 KGHSH, CDR2 LQKENI. The V and J ends lost 5 bases and 2 bases respectively, with 12 bases between them. The CDR3 runs 15 residues. CDR3 sequence reads: CASSADQGTNEKLFF. The CDR3 DNA reads TGTGCCAGCTCAGCCGATCAGGGGACTAATGAAAAACTGTTTTTT.

The chain combines TRBV28 with TRBJ2-3; D is uncertain. The CDR3 totals 14 residues. Germline values: CDR1 MDHEN, CDR2 SYDVKM. Trimming left V 5 bases short and J 6 bases short, with 15 bases between. CDR3 sequence: CASSQHFGGDTQYF. CDR3 nucleotide sequence: TGTGCCAGCAGTCAACACTTCGGTGGGGATACGCAGTATTTT.

This clone came up once. The chain couples TRBV7-2 to TRBJ2-4; D remains unclear. Germline V gene data show CDR1 as SGHTA and CDR2 as FQGNSA. The CDR3 has 13 residues. The V and J ends lost 0 bases and 4 bases respectively, with 4 bases between them. CDR3 sequence: CASSLATKNIQYF. CDR3 DNA: TGTGCCAGCAGCTTAGCGACAAAAAACATTCAGTACTTC.

The chain is built from TRBV9 and TRBJ2-7; 7 nucleotides agree with TRBD2. Germline assignment: CDR1 SGDLS and CDR2 YYNGEE. CDR3 length equals 18 residues. V shed 4 bases and J 5 bases; nucleotides not matched to a gene: 21. CDR3 DNA sequence: TGTGCCAGCAGCCCTCGTCCCCTTGTGGTCGTGGGGGGGGACGAGCAGTACTTC. Translated, it gives CASSPRPLVVVGGDEQYF.

V is TRBV28 and J is TRBJ1-2, with 12 bases fitting TRBD1. This CDR3 contains 16 residues. Trimming removed 6 bases from V and 1 base from J; junction bases left unmatched: 6. Germline assignment: CDR1 MDHEN and CDR2 SYDVKM. CDR3 residues: CASSSGQGAFNYGYTF. The CDR3 nucleotides read TGTGCCAGCAGCTCGGGACAGGGGGCCTTTAACTATGGCTACACCTTC.

The chain carries TRBV6-1 and TRBJ2-2; 7 nucleotides line up with TRBD1. V dropped 2 bases and J dropped 4; count of bases not matched to a gene: 7. The CDR3 has 16 residues. From germline, CDR1 is MNHNS and CDR2 SASEGT. The CDR3 DNA is TGTGCCAGCAGTGAATGGGGACAGCTACCCACCGGGGAGCTGTTTTTT. It yields the protein CASSEWGQLPTGELFF.

The genes are TRBV5-1 and TRBJ2-3; 15 bases are shared with TRBD2. V lost 0 bases to trimming and J lost 7 bases; unmatched junction nucleotides: 6. CDR1 is SGHRS and CDR2 is YFSETQ in the germline V gene. The CDR3 length is 17 residues. The CDR3 DNA reads TGCGCCAGCAGCTTGGATGGGGGACTAGCGGGAGGAAATACGCAGTATTTT. Amino acids: CASSLDGGLAGGNTQYF.

V is TRBV7-3 and J is TRBJ2-1; D is unclear. The CDR3 loop spans 15 amino acids. Germline V lookup: CDR1 SGHTA, CDR2 FQGTGA. V dropped 5 bases and J dropped 4 bases, with 15 bases sitting between them. The DNA of the CDR3 is TGTGCCAGCAGCCTGAGGACGACGGGTTACAATGAGCAGTTCTTC. Amino acid sequence: CASSLRTTGYNEQFF.

V and J are TRBV28 and TRBJ2-7; D is uncertain. This CDR3 is 13 amino acids long. CDR1 is MDHEN, CDR2 SYDVKM, per germline. Trimming left V 7 bases short and J 6 bases short, with 16 bases between. The CDR3 is CASNSPPSGEQYF. CDR3 bases: TGTGCCAGCAACTCCCCTCCCTCAGGCGAGCAGTACTTC.

The V and J genes are TRBV11-2 and TRBJ1-5; 7 bases map to TRBD1. Germline CDR1 and CDR2: SGHAT and FQNNGV. Trimming at V came to 1 base and at J to 6 bases, leaving 9 bases not matched to a gene. This CDR3 spans 16 amino acids. The CDR3 protein is CASSLVREGASQPQHF. The CDR3 DNA follows: TGTGCCAGCAGCTTAGTAAGGGAGGGGGCCAGTCAGCCCCAGCATTTT.

The V gene is TRBV11-2, the J gene TRBJ2-7; no clear D. The CDR3 length is 14 residues. The germline gives CDR1 SGHAT, CDR2 FQNNGV. Trimming took off 1 base at V and 0 bases at J, with 7 bases between the two ends. This CDR3 is CASSLVGPSYEQYF. The DNA of the CDR3 is TGTGCCAGCAGCTTAGTAGGACCCTCCTACGAGCAGTACTTC.

The V and J genes are TRBV5-1 and TRBJ1-3; D remains ambiguous. The CDR3 is 14 amino acids. V lost 0 bases, J lost 0 bases, and 4 bases lay in between. The germline V gene encodes CDR1 SGHRS and CDR2 YFSETQ. The CDR3 here is CASSLGHSGNTIYF. The CDR3 coding sequence is TGCGCCAGCAGCTTGGGCCACTCTGGAAACACCATATATTTT.

This clone was observed a handful of times. This chain links TRBV11-3 with TRBJ2-1; TRBD1 matches at 9 bases. The CDR3 loop spans 15 amino acids. With V trimmed by 7 bases and J by 8 bases, 12 bases remained unmatched. Germline assignment: CDR1 SGHNT and CDR2 YENEEA. Written as DNA, the CDR3 is TGTGCCAGCAACCCCGGGACAGGGATCTTCTATGAGCAGTTCTTC. It yields the protein CASNPGTGIFYEQFF.

This clone was seen once. The chain links TRBV5-6 to TRBJ1-4, with D perhaps TRBD1 (6 bases). V was pared by 3 bases and J by 4 bases, with 13 bases between. This CDR3 has 15 residues. CDR1 is SGHDT, CDR2 YYEEEE, per germline. CDR3 DNA sequence: TGTGCCAGCAGCTACATTGGGGGCTTTAATGAAAAACTGTTTTTT. Its protein is CASSYIGGFNEKLFF.

The genes are TRBV19 and TRBJ1-2, with a tentative D call TRBD1 (6 bases). Germline V CDR1 and CDR2: LNHDA, SQIVND (reference sequence). V was clipped by 3 bases and J by 4 bases, with 18 bases between them. The CDR3 is 16 amino acids. The CDR3, as DNA: TGTGCCAGTAGTATGGTGGGAACAGGGTCCGGCTATGGCTACACCTTC. Residues: CASSMVGTGSGYGYTF.